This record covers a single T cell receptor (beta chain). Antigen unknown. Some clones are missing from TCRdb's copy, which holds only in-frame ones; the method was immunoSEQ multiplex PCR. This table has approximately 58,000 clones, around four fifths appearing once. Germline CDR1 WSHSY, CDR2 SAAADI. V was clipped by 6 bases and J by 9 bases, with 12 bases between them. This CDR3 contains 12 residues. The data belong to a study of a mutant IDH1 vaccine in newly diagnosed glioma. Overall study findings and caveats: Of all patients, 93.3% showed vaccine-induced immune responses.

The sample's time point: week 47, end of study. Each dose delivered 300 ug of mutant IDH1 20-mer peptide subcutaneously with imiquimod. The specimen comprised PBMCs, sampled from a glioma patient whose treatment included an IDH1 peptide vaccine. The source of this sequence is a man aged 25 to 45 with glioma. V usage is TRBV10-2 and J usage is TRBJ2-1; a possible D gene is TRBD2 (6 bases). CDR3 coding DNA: TGCGCCAGCAGCGACCTGGGGGGTGAGCAGTTCTTC. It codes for CASSDLGGEQFF.